These 25 T cell receptor beta chains originate from one sample sequenced in a study of CD8+ T cells in alopecia areata. Regarding treatment: oral pan-JAK inhibitor, 5-10 mg twice daily. Alopecia areata patients provided lesional scalp punch biopsies and peripheral blood. TCR sequencing used cDNA made by reverse transcription of extracted RNA. TCRdb's table, derived via immunoSEQ multiplex PCR, lists solely in-frame clones and lacks some. Of roughly 5,000 clones listed, about two thirds are singletons. Sample: skin, taken at week 24, from a patient treated with tofacitinib. The origin of the receptors is a human donor with alopecia areata.

V gene TRBV6-5 combines with J gene TRBJ1-5, with D uncertain. The CDR3 spans 14 residues. Looked up from germline, CDR1 is MNHEY and CDR2 is SVGAGI. Trimming shortened V by 3 bases and J by 7 bases, and 13 bases separated the two germline ends. The CDR3 reads CASSYHGVEQPQHF. The CDR3 nucleotides read TGTGCCAGCAGTTATCATGGGGTTGAGCAGCCCCAGCATTTT.

This chain uses TRBV27 with TRBJ2-7; possibly TRBD2 for D (5 bases). The CDR3 consists of 14 residues. CDR1 and CDR2 (germline): MNHEY, SMNVEV (reference sequence). Trimming pared 4 bases from V and 3 bases from J, leaving 13 bases between. CDR3 bases: TGTGCCAGCAGTTCGAGGGTGGAAGGCTACGAGCAGTACTTC. Amino acids: CASSSRVEGYEQYF.

V and J are TRBV7-2 and TRBJ2-5, with TRBD2 identical over 11 bases. Germline lookup yields CDR1 SGHTA and CDR2 FQGNSA. After removal of 0 bases from V and 2 bases from J, the junction contained 2 bases not matched to a gene. The CDR3 runs to 16 residues. CDR3 residues: CASSLAVAGGQETQYF. The DNA for the CDR3 is TGTGCCAGCAGCTTAGCTGTAGCGGGGGGGCAAGAGACCCAGTACTTC.

CDR3 DNA sequence: TGCGCCAGCAGCCACACTCAGGGGGCAGTCGATGAGCAGTTCTTC. Protein: CASSHTQGAVDEQFF. This chain links TRBV4-1 with TRBJ2-1; 8 bases are shared with TRBD1. V was clipped by 3 bases and J by 8 bases; unmatched bases: 9. The CDR3 loop spans 15 amino acids. CDR1 and CDR2 from the germline V gene are MGHRA and YSYEKL.

The chain uses TRBV30 and TRBJ1-3, with TRBD1 as a possible D gene (6 bases). This CDR3 has 11 residues. Germline assignment: CDR1 GTSNPN and CDR2 SVGIG (reference sequence). V lost 3 bases and J lost 8, with 8 bases in between. DNA of the CDR3: TGTGCCTGGAGAAGGGGGGACACCATATATTTT. Its protein is CAWRRGDTIYF.

The count of this clone is one. V and J are TRBV5-7 and TRBJ1-2, with 9 positions matching TRBD1. TRBV5-7 is designated an ORF whose function remains uncertain. V was pared by 2 bases and J by 7 bases, with 3 bases of the junction left unmatched. This CDR3 has 13 residues. The CDR3 bases are TGTGCCAGCAGCTTCGGGACAGGGATTGGCTACACCTTC. Protein sequence: CASSFGTGIGYTF.

The chain employs TRBV2 and TRBJ2-7; the D gene is possibly TRBD1 (5 bases). The CDR3 loop spans 14 amino acids. Germline CDR1 SNHLY, CDR2 FYNNEI. Trimming took off 0 bases at V and 6 bases at J, with 12 bases between the two ends. The CDR3 bases are TGTGCCAGCAGTGAAGCGCGGCAGGGCAGCGAGCAGTACTTC. This encodes CASSEARQGSEQYF.

The chain links TRBV30 to TRBJ2-3; no clear D. V was shortened by 2 bases and J by 3 bases, with 3 bases between the two germline ends. CDR1 GTSNPN and CDR2 SVGIG come from the germline V gene (reference sequence). The CDR3 has 11 amino acids. CDR3 sequence: CAWSITDTQYF. In DNA form, the CDR3 reads TGTGCCTGGAGTATAACAGATACGCAGTATTTT.

The rearrangement links TRBV7-2 to TRBJ1-5; unclear D gene. Germline V CDR1 and CDR2: SGHTA, FQGNSA. CDR3 length: 15 residues. The germline V and J ends were trimmed by 6 bases and 0 bases, with 12 bases remaining between them. CDR3: CASSQTDYSNQPQHF. The CDR3 nucleotides are TGTGCCAGCAGTCAAACAGATTATAGCAATCAGCCCCAGCATTTT.

The chain uses TRBV23-1 and TRBJ2-3, with 8 bases fitting TRBD2. TRBV23-1 is an open reading frame, and its role is uncertain. The V gene end was trimmed by 0 bases and the J gene end by 5 bases; junction bases not matched to a gene: 10. The CDR3 has 17 amino acids. CDR3 sequence (DNA): TGCGCCAGCAGTCAATCGAAGGGCGGGGGGCTCGGAGATACGCAGTATTTT. Residues: CASSQSKGGGLGDTQYF.

The V gene is TRBV7-9, the J gene TRBJ2-7; D is perhaps TRBD1 (6 bases). The CDR3 is 16 residues long. V was pared by 2 bases and J by 2 bases, with 16 bases between. The germline CDR1 and CDR2 sequences are SEHNR and FQNEAQ (reference sequence). CDR3 bases: TGTGCCAGCAGCTTATCAACAGGGTTCCAGGCCTACGAGCAGTACTTC. Its translation: CASSLSTGFQAYEQYF.

This chain connects TRBV7-2 to TRBJ2-3; perhaps TRBD2 as D (7 bases). This CDR3 region has 14 residues. Germline-derived CDR1 and CDR2 are SGHTA and FQGNSA. V dropped 3 bases and J dropped 2 bases, with 9 bases sitting between them. Written as DNA, the CDR3 is TGTGCCAGCAGCTTTCGGGGGGCCACAGATACGCAGTATTTT. Translating gives CASSFRGATDTQYF.

This clone was seen only a few times. V gene TRBV6-5 combines with J gene TRBJ1-1; the match to TRBD1 covers 7 bases. The germline V gene has CDR1 MNHEY and CDR2 SVGAGI. CDR3 size: 14 residues. Germline trimming cut 10 bases from V and 3 bases from J; bases unmatched to any gene: 11. The CDR3 DNA follows: TGTGCCATCAGGGGGACAATAGGGGACACTGAAGCTTTCTTT. Protein: CAIRGTIGDTEAFF.

The chain is built from TRBV7-3 and TRBJ1-6; maybe TRBD1 (6 bases). This CDR3 is built from 15 residues. From germline, CDR1 is SGHTA and CDR2 FQGTGA. Trimming took off 2 bases at V and 8 bases at J, with 13 bases between the two ends. The CDR3 coding sequence is TGTGCCAGCAGCTTATTCCCAGGGGAGGATTCACCCCTCCACTTT. Amino acids: CASSLFPGEDSPLHF.

CDR3 in amino acids: CASEPHTGGPETQYF. In DNA form, the CDR3 reads TGTGCCAGCGAACCCCATACGGGGGGGCCGGAGACCCAGTACTTC. The chain employs TRBV6-6 and TRBJ2-5; 8 nucleotides agree with TRBD2. The CDR3 consists of 15 residues. Germline trimming cut 8 bases from V and 5 bases from J; bases unmatched to any gene: 13. Germline V CDR1 and CDR2: MNHNY, SVGAGI (reference sequence).

This chain uses TRBV6-1 with TRBJ1-5; D not certain. CDR1 is MNHNS and CDR2 is SASEGT in the germline V gene. The CDR3 sequence is 15 residues long. V lost 5 bases and J 1 base, leaving 12 bases between the germline ends. The CDR3: CASSNEKGSNQPQHF. CDR3 DNA sequence: TGTGCCAGCAGTAATGAAAAAGGGAGCAATCAGCCCCAGCATTTT.

A few counts support this clone. The V call is TRBV7-9, the J call TRBJ1-1, with D uncertain. Germline values: CDR1 SEHNR, CDR2 FQNEAQ (reference sequence). Trimming left V 1 base short and J 4 bases short, with 13 bases between. This CDR3 comprises 15 residues. CDR3 protein: CASSLVSQDTTEAFF. The DNA for the CDR3 is TGTGCCAGCAGCTTAGTTAGCCAGGATACCACTGAAGCTTTCTTT.

CDR3 DNA sequence: TGTGCCAGCTCACCCGGACAGGGAGCTGTTGGCGGCTACACCTTC. Translated: CASSPGQGAVGGYTF. The chain employs TRBV18 and TRBJ1-2, with 8 bases lining up with TRBD1. Germline CDR1 reads KGHSH; CDR2 reads LQKENI. The CDR3 is made up of 15 amino acids. V was clipped by 3 bases and J by 8 bases; unmatched bases: 11.

The chain has TRBV5-4 and TRBJ2-5, with TRBD2 identical over 10 bases. V dropped 4 bases and J dropped 5; count of bases not matched to a gene: 11. CDR3 length: 16 residues. Germline V lookup: CDR1 SGHNT, CDR2 YYREEE (reference sequence). As DNA, the CDR3 is TGTGCCAGCAGCCCCATAGCGGGGGGTGGCAGGGAGACCCAGTACTTC. It yields the protein CASSPIAGGGRETQYF. The full variable domain, completed using reference TRBV5-4 and TRBJ2-5, is ETGVTQSPTHLIKTRGQQVTLRCSSQSGHNTVSWYQQALGQGPQFIFQYYREEENGRGNFPPRFSGLQFPNYSSELNVNALELDDSALYLCASSPIAGGGRETQYFGPGTRLLVL.

The chain carries TRBV18 and TRBJ2-7, with 9 positions matching TRBD1. After removal of 2 bases from V and 5 bases from J, the junction contained 4 bases not matched to a gene. Germline CDR1 reads KGHSH; CDR2 reads LQKENI. This CDR3 has 14 amino acids. The CDR3 here is CASSPITGGDEQYF. The CDR3 DNA follows: TGTGCCAGCTCACCAATAACAGGGGGCGACGAGCAGTACTTC.

This clone has only a few counts. The genes are TRBV7-2 and TRBJ1-5, with D uncertain. V dropped 5 bases and J dropped 1 base, with 6 bases sitting between them. Per the germline V gene, CDR1 is SGHTA and CDR2 is FQGNSA. This CDR3 has 13 residues. CDR3 sequence: CASSERSNQPQHF. CDR3 coding DNA: TGTGCCAGCAGCGAAAGAAGCAATCAGCCCCAGCATTTT.

This clone occurred a few times. The V call is TRBV7-2, the J call TRBJ2-4; maybe TRBD1 (5 bases). This CDR3 spans 19 amino acids. Germline V gene sequence: CDR1 SGHTA, CDR2 FQGNSA. Trimming removed 1 base at V and 0 bases at J, with 19 bases between. CDR3 nucleotides: TGTGCCAGCAGCTTAGGGGCAGGGCATTTGTGGCTAGCCAAAAACATTCAGTACTTC. This codes for CASSLGAGHLWLAKNIQYF.

This rearrangement joins TRBV2 to TRBJ2-2; D remains unclear. V gave up 8 bases and J gave up 1 base, with 20 bases separating them. The CDR3 length is 17 residues. Germline V lookup: CDR1 SNHLY, CDR2 FYNNEI. The CDR3 region is CASSEHTGLMNTGELFF. CDR3 coding DNA: TGTGCCAGCTCTGAACACACCGGGCTCATGAACACCGGGGAGCTGTTTTTT.

As regards this clone: This same CDR3 is encoded by further DNA sequences in the sample. The chain is built from TRBV13 and TRBJ2-7; D uncertain. Germline V gene lookup returns CDR1 PRHDT and CDR2 FYEKMQ (reference sequence). V lost 5 bases to trimming and J lost 0 bases, with 17 bases between them. The CDR3 consists of 16 residues. CDR3 nucleotides: TGTGCCAGCAGCCCAGGCCCCCCGGTGAGCTCCTACGAGCAGTACTTC. Amino acid sequence: CASSPGPPVSSYEQYF.

A few counts support this clone. J is TRBJ2-3 and V is TRBV6-6, with 10 bases aligning to TRBD2. The CDR3 spans 16 residues. J gave up 4 bases and V 5 bases, and 9 bases lay outside the gene matches. Per the germline V gene, CDR1 is MNHNY and CDR2 is SVGAGI (reference sequence). CDR3 sequence reads: CASSKMSLAGADTQYF. The CDR3 region has the DNA TGTGCCAGCAGTAAAATGTCGCTAGCGGGGGCAGATACGCAGTATTTT.